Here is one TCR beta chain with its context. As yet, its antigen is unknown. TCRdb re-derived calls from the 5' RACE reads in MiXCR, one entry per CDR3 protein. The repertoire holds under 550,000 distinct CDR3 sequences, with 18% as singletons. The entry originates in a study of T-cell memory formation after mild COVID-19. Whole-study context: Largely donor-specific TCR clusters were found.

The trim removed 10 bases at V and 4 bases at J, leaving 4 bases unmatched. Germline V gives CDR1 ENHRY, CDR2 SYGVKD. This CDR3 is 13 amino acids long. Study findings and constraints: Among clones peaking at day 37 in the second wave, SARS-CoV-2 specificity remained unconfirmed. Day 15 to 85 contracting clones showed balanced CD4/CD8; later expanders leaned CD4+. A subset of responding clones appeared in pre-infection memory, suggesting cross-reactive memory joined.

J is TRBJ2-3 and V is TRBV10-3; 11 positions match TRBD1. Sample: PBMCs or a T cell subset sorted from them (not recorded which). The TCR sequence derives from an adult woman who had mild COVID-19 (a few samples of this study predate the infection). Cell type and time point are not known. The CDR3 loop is CATGQGGSDTQYF. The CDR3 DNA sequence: TGTGCCACGGGACAGGGGGGTTCAGATACGCAGTATTTT.